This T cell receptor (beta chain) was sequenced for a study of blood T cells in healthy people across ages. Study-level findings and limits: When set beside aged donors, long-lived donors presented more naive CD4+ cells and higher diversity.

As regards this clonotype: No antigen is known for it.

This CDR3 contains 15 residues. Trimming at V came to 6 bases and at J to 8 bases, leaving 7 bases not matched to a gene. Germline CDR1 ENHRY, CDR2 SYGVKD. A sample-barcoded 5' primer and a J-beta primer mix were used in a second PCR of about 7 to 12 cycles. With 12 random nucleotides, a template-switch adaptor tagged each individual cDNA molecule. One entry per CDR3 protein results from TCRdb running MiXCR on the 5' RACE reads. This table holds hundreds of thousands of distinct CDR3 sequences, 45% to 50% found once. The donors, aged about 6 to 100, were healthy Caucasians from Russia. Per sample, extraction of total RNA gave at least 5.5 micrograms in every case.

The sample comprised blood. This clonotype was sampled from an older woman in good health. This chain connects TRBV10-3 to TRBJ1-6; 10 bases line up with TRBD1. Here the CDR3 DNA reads TGTGCCATCAGCCAAGGACAGGGGGAGCATTCACCCCTCCACTTT. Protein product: CAISQGQGEHSPLHF.